This T cell receptor (beta chain) was obtained from a study of cytomegalovirus exposure and HLA in healthy donors. Findings and limits, study-wide: Several of the most significant clusters appeared linked to common viral pathogens, based on a later analysis. Some public TCRs appeared in many individuals, while most sequences were rare. Upon later analysis, TCR association rates were observed to vary by HLA locus, being highest for DRB1 and lowest for HLA-C.

With 1 base clipped from V and 1 base from J, the junction kept 4 bases outside the gene matches. The CDR3 has 15 residues. CDR1 and CDR2 from the germline V gene are LGHNA and YSLEER. Of note for this clone: As yet, its antigen is unknown.

PCR employed 60 Vbeta and 13 Jbeta primers. Profiling relied on immunoSEQ multiplex PCR, and the TCRdb table lists in-frame clones only, not all of them. The sample has 95,000 to 150,000 clones, approximately 81% seen once. This receptor was identified in a man aged 18 to 35 in good health and CMV-seropositive. Sample: PBMCs. The J gene is TRBJ2-7, the V gene TRBV4-3; TRBD1 matches 7 bases. The CDR3 region has the DNA TGCGCCAGCAGCCAAGGCCGGGACAGTTCCTACGAGCAGTACTTC. This sequence encodes CASSQGRDSSYEQYF.